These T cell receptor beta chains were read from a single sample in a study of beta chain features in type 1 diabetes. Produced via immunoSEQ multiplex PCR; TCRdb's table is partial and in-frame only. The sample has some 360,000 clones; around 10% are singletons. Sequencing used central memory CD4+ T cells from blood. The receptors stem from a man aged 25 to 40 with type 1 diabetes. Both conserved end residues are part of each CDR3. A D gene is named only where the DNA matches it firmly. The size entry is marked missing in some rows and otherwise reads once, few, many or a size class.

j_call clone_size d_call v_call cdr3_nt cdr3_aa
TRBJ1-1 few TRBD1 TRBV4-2 TGTGCCAGCAGCCACCGACAGGGGACCCCCACTGAAGCTTTCTTT CASSHRQGTPTEAFF
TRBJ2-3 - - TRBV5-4 TGTGCCAGCAGCTCCGACGGGGATACGCAGTATTTT CASSSDGDTQYF
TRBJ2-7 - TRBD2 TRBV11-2 TGTGCCAGCAGCCCACTAGCGGGATACCCTCCGGGGGAGCAGTACTTC CASSPLAGYPPGEQYF
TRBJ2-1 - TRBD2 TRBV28 TGTGCCAGCAGTGGGACTAGCGGGAGGGCGAGCTCCTACAATGAGCAGTTCTTC CASSGTSGRASSYNEQFF
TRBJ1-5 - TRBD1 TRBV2 TGTGCCAGCAGCCTACAGGGGAGCAATCAGCCCCAGCATTTT CASSLQGSNQPQHF
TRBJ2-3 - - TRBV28 TGTGCCAGTGGAGCGGCCAACACAGATACGCAGTATTTT CASGAANTDTQYF
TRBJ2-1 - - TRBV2 TGTGCCAGCAGTGTAAGCACGATTACGGGTGAGCAGTTCTTC CASSVSTITGEQFF
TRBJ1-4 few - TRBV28 TGTGCCAGCAGTTTTTCAGGGACGGGACTGTTTTTT CASSFSGTGLFF
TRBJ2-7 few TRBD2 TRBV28 TGTGCCAGCACCCCTCCGGCGGGACTAGCCCCCAGTCAGAAGTACTTC CASTPPAGLAPSQKYF
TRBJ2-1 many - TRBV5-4 TGTGCCAGCAGTTCTTACAATGAGCAGTTCTTC CASSSYNEQFF
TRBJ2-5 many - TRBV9 TGTGCCAGCAGCCTAAACTCATGGGAGACCCAGTACTTC CASSLNSWETQYF
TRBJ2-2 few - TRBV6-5 TGTGCCAGCCGGTCTCAGGGCAACGGGGAGCTGTTTTTT CASRSQGNGELFF
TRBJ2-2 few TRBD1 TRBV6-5 TGTGCCAGCAGTTACGGGGCAGGGGGCAACCCCGGGGAGCTGTTTTTT CASSYGAGGNPGELFF
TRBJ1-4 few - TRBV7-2 TGTGCCAGCAGCCCTAGCGGGAATAAACTGTTTTTT CASSPSGNKLFF
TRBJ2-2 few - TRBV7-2 TGTGCCAGCAGCTTAGCCAGGGAAGTAACCGGGGAGCTGTTTTTT CASSLAREVTGELFF
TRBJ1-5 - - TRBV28 TGTGCCAGCAGTCCCTACACGCAGCCCCAGCATTTT CASSPYTQPQHF
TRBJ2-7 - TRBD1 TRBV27 TGTGCCAGCAGTCCCGGGACAGGGGTCACCTACGAGCAGTACTTC CASSPGTGVTYEQYF
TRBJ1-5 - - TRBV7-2 TGTGCCAGCAGCTTAGGCCCGAATAGCAATCAGCCCCAGCATTTT CASSLGPNSNQPQHF
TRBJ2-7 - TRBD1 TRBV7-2 TGTGCCAGCAGCCCTCTCCGGGGGGGGACAGGGGCCTACGAGCAGTACTTC CASSPLRGGTGAYEQYF
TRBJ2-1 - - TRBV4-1 TGCGCCAGCAGCCAAGATGGGAGGCCTTGGGAGCAGTTCTTC CASSQDGRPWEQFF
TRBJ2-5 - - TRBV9 TGTGCCAGCACCCCCCTTGGAGCGTCGGAGACCCAGTACTTC CASTPLGASETQYF
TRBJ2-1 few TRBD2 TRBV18 TGTGCCAGCTCACCAGGACTAGCGGAGGGAGAGCAGTTCTTC CASSPGLAEGEQFF
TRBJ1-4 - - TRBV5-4 TGTGCCAGCAGTTCCTCACAGGCGGGGTGGGAAAAACTGTTTTTT CASSSSQAGWEKLFF
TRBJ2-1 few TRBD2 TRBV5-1 TGCGCCAGCAGAATAGCGGGAGGGCCAGGGAGTGAGCAGTTCTTC CASRIAGGPGSEQFF
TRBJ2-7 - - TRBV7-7 TGTGCTAGCAGCTTAGCTGGGTACGACTACGAGCAGTACTTC CASSLAGYDYEQYF
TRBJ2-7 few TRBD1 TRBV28 TGTGCCAGCAGTATGACAGGGCGGAACTACGAGCAGTACTTC CASSMTGRNYEQYF
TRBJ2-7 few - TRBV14 TGTGCCAGCAGCCAAGGTACGGGAGTGGCTTACCAGCAGTACTTC CASSQGTGVAYQQYF
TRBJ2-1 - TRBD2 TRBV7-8 TGTGCCAGCAGCGGGGGACTAGCGGACGCCGAGAGCTCCTACAATGAGCAGTTCTTC CASSGGLADAESSYNEQFF
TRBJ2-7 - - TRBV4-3 TGCGCCAGCAGCCAAGTGGGTTGGCAGGGGAGCTACGAGCAGTACTTC CASSQVGWQGSYEQYF
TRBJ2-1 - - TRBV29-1 TGCAGCGTGGGTCTAACTTACTCGGGCAGTGAGCAGTTCTTC CSVGLTYSGSEQFF
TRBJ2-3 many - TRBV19 TGTGCCAGTAGTATCTTAGAAGGTACGCAGTATTTT CASSILEGTQYF
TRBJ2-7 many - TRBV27 TGTGCCAGCAGTTTTGGCAGGTCCTACGAGCAGTACTTC CASSFGRSYEQYF
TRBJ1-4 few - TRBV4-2 TGTGCCAGCAGCCAAGATGGGGCAGGGAAGGAAAAACTGTTTTTT CASSQDGAGKEKLFF
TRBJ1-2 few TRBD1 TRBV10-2 TGCGCCAGCAGTGGTACGGGACAGGGTGCTGGCTACACCTTC CASSGTGQGAGYTF
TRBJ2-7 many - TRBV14 TGTGCCAGCAGCCAAGTCCTGGGTACCTACGAGCAGTACTTC CASSQVLGTYEQYF
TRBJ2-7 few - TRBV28 TGTGCCAGCAGGCCCAGGGAAGCCCGCGAGCAGTACTTC CASRPREAREQYF
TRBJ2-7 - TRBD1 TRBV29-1 TGCAGCGTGGCGCCGGGACAGGGGCTCCACGAGCAGTACTTC CSVAPGQGLHEQYF
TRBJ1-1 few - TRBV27 TGTGCCAGCAGCTCACAGGACAGATTGAACACTGAAGCTTTCTTT CASSSQDRLNTEAFF
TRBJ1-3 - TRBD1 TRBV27 TGTGCCAGCAGTTTGGGGACAGGGGTCGCATCTGGAAACACCATATATTTT CASSLGTGVASGNTIYF
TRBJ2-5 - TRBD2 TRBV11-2 TGTGCCAGCAGCTTTAGATGGGGACTAGCGGGACAAGAGACCCAGTACTTC CASSFRWGLAGQETQYF
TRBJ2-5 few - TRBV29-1 TGCAGCGTTGTCAGGTCCCAAGAGACCCAGTACTTC CSVVRSQETQYF
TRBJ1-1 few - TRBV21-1 TGTGCCAGCAGCAAAATACCGGACAGGGGAGGGACTGAAGCTTTCTTT CASSKIPDRGGTEAFF
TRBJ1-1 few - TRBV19 TGTGCCAGTTGGGCCTACACTGAAGCTTTCTTT CASWAYTEAFF
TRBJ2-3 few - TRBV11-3 TGTGCCAGCAGCCCCCAGGCAGATACGCAGTATTTT CASSPQADTQYF
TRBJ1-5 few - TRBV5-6 TGTGCCAGCAGCCAGAGTCTGGGACAAAGGCAGCCCCAGCATTTT CASSQSLGQRQPQHF
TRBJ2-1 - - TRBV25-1 TGTGCCAGCAGTGATGAGGGGCGCTCCTACAATGAGCAGTTCTTC CASSDEGRSYNEQFF
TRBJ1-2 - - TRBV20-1 TGCAGTGCCGCGACCATCTATGGCTACACCTTC CSAATIYGYTF
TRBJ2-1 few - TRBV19 TGTGCCAGTAGTATTAGGGCTAGCGAGAGTAGGGAGCAGTTCTTC CASSIRASESREQFF
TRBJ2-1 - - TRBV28 TGTGCCAGCAGTTACCCTAGCGTATTTTCGAATGAGCAGTTCTTC CASSYPSVFSNEQFF
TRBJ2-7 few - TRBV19 TGTGCCAGTAAACTTCAAAATGGGGGCGACGAGCAGTACTTC CASKLQNGGDEQYF